These T cell receptor beta chains were read from a single sample in a study of T cells after yellow fever vaccination. TCRdb fed the 5' RACE reads into MiXCR, producing one record per CDR3 protein. Of 200,000 or so distinct CDR3 sequences listed, approximately 6.3% are singletons. The sample was CD4+ T cells sorted from PBMCs, taken on the day of the yellow fever booster vaccination. All receptors come from a man aged 25-45 years who received the YFV17D yellow fever vaccine. CDR3s include the opening cysteine and the closing phenylalanine or tryptophan.

V	J	CDR3
TRBV5-1	TRBJ2-3	CASSPGDRADTQYF
TRBV14	TRBJ2-2	CASSQGMHVTGELFF
TRBV3-1	TRBJ2-3	CASSPTTSGRATDTQYF
TRBV7-9	TRBJ2-3	CASSLGRDGSGRTQYF
TRBV24-1	TRBJ2-1	CATSSGTSGRNEQFF
TRBV20-1	TRBJ2-4	CSAKLAGGSNIQYF
TRBV18	TRBJ2-5	CASLRALQETQYF
TRBV5-1	TRBJ2-1	CASSFGLAGGEQFF
TRBV5-1	TRBJ2-1	CASRGGTSSYNEQFF
TRBV5-1	TRBJ2-6	CASATSGNSGANVLTF
TRBV30	TRBJ2-1	CAWRSSLPGSYNEQFF
TRBV5-4	TRBJ2-1	CASSLDRDRVREQFF
TRBV20-1	TRBJ2-1	CSALQGLLYNEQFF
TRBV28	TRBJ2-1	CASLGFDEQFF
TRBV7-2	TRBJ2-7	CASSTGGGSYEQYF
TRBV27	TRBJ2-7	CASSLFAGTSGSYEQYF
TRBV4-3	TRBJ2-3	CASSQASGSKLGTDTQYF
TRBV29-1	TRBJ2-1	CSVRAGGMSYNEQFF
TRBV21-1	TRBJ2-7	CASSPPRLAGVPQYF
TRBV5-1	TRBJ2-5	CASSWAELQETQYF
TRBV24-1	TRBJ2-5	CATSGDLETQYF
TRBV6-2/TRBV6-3	TRBJ2-7	CASSYGTGRSYEQYF
TRBV2	TRBJ1-2	CASSKGTREYGYTF
TRBV20-1	TRBJ2-3	CSARTGHGTQYF
TRBV9	TRBJ2-5	CASIIGRDGKETQYF
TRBV6-2/TRBV6-3	TRBJ2-3	CASSAFTDTQYF
TRBV7-2	TRBJ2-1	CASSFSVLDEQFF
TRBV5-1	TRBJ2-2	CASSRTSGSSVGELFF
TRBV12-3/TRBV12-4	TRBJ2-7	CASQAGPPYEQYF
TRBV6-5	TRBJ1-1	CASSYGRRRNTEAFF
TRBV20-1	TRBJ2-7	CSATGQGTGYEQYF
TRBV5-1	TRBJ1-1	CASSLTLLNTEAFF
TRBV12-3/TRBV12-4	TRBJ2-7	CASSLGTSGSEQYF
TRBV12-3/TRBV12-4	TRBJ2-1	CASSLDGTSYNEQFF
TRBV27	TRBJ2-3	CASSSKGTASSTDTQYF
TRBV20-1	TRBJ2-7	CSARRTATDYEQYF